This TCR beta chain was documented in a study of blood T cells in healthy people across ages. This clonotype has only a few counts. PCR was performed a second time for about 6 to 11 cycles using a sample-barcoded 5' primer and a J-beta primer mix. TCRdb redid the calling of the 5' RACE reads with MiXCR, one entry per CDR3 protein. This table has some 930,000 distinct CDR3 sequences, around 29% appearing once. From germline, CDR1 is SGHDT and CDR2 YYEEEE. Trimming removed 0 bases from V and 3 bases from J; junction bases left unmatched: 5. This CDR3 is 15 amino acids long. These same records also appear under a second study, on T cells of mothers and their children.

The V gene is TRBV5-6, the J gene TRBJ1-1; 7 bases match TRBD1. Material: blood. This clonotype originated in a woman in her forties in good health. CDR3: CASSLDGQDYTEAFF. The CDR3 bases are TGTGCCAGCAGCTTGGATGGACAGGACTACACTGAAGCTTTCTTT.